A selection of T cell receptor beta chains follows, all from one sample in a study of T cell changes during pregnancy in multiple sclerosis. Assay used: immunoSEQ multiplex PCR; TCRdb lists only in-frame clones, some missing. This table holds about 64,000 clones, almost 97% found once. The sequencing used CD8+ T cells from peripheral blood mononuclear cells, collected after pregnancy. Source of these receptors: a female donor with multiple sclerosis, enrolled in a pregnancy study. Each CDR3 is given with its conserved first and last residue. D genes are given only for firm matches. Clone sizes are given selectively: once, few, many, or a class where the clone is expanded.

d_gene	v_gene	abundance	j_gene	CDR3nt	CDR3aa
TRBD2	TRBV27	.	TRBJ2-1	TGTGCCAGCAGTTTAGGGGGACTAGCGGAAGAGCAGTTCTTC	CASSLGGLAEEQFF
TRBD2	TRBV19	.	TRBJ2-7	TGTGCCAGTAGTATTTTGGGGACTAGCGGGAGGGCCCACGAGCAGTACTTC	CASSILGTSGRAHEQYF
.	TRBV30	.	TRBJ2-2	TGTGCCTGGACGTTAAGCAGGGGCGTAATTATCCGGGAGCTGTTTTTT	CAWTLSRGVIIRELFF
.	TRBV27	.	TRBJ2-7	TGTGCCAGCAGTTTTTCAGGGGAAAATGGCGAGCAGTACTTC	CASSFSGENGEQYF
.	TRBV27	.	TRBJ1-1	TGTGCCAGCAGTTTATACGGCACTGAAGCTTTCTTT	CASSLYGTEAFF
TRBD1	TRBV7-9	.	TRBJ2-7	TGTGCCAGCAGCTTATATGACAGGGGGGACGAGCAGTACTTC	CASSLYDRGDEQYF
.	TRBV27	.	TRBJ2-1	TGTGCCAGCAGTTTTAGCTCCTTGCGGAACTACAATGAGCAGTTCTTC	CASSFSSLRNYNEQFF
TRBD2	TRBV5-6	.	TRBJ2-2	TGTGCCAGCAGCTTAAGGACTAGCGTAGCCGGGGAGCTGTTTTTT	CASSLRTSVAGELFF
.	TRBV19	.	TRBJ2-3	TGTGCCAGTAGTCCCTCGGGACACCGCACAGATACGCAGTATTTT	CASSPSGHRTDTQYF
TRBD1	TRBV7-9	.	TRBJ1-1	TGTGCCAGCAGCTCTGCCGGGACAGGGGACACTGAAGCTTTCTTT	CASSSAGTGDTEAFF
.	TRBV27	.	TRBJ1-5	TGTGCCAGCTCCAAGGGGGGGCGACCCCAGCATTTT	CASSKGGRPQHF
TRBD2	TRBV7-9	.	TRBJ2-7	TGTGCCAGCAGAACATCCCGGACTAGCGGGAACGGATACGAGCAGTACTTC	CASRTSRTSGNGYEQYF
TRBD2	TRBV6-6	once	TRBJ2-1	TGTGCCAGCAGTTTCGTAGCGGGACCGTACAATGAGCAGTTCTTC	CASSFVAGPYNEQFF
TRBD1	TRBV10-3	.	TRBJ2-1	TGTGCCATCAGGGGACAGGGAGTTCACTACAATGAGCAGTTCTTC	CAIRGQGVHYNEQFF
.	TRBV14	.	TRBJ1-2	TGTGCCAGCAGCCAAGGGCGGGATTTTTATGGCTACACCTTC	CASSQGRDFYGYTF
TRBD1	TRBV7-8	.	TRBJ2-7	TGTGCCAGCAGCTTGGGGACAGGGTGGGAGCAGTACTTC	CASSLGTGWEQYF
TRBD1	TRBV6-6	once	TRBJ2-7	TGTGCCAGCAGCTCCGGGACAGGAATCTACGAGCAGTACTTC	CASSSGTGIYEQYF
TRBD1	TRBV9	many	TRBJ1-1	TGTGCCAGCAGCGAAGACAGGGTTGGGAGGACTGAAGCTTTCTTT	CASSEDRVGRTEAFF
.	TRBV5-1	.	TRBJ2-3	TGCGCCAGCAGCTTGTTCGGTCCAGATACGCAGTATTTT	CASSLFGPDTQYF
.	TRBV27	.	TRBJ1-1	TGTGCCAGCAGTCAGGGGAACACTGAAGCTTTCTTT	CASSQGNTEAFF
TRBD1	TRBV2	.	TRBJ2-2	TGTGCCAGCAGTGGTAGTAGGGACAGGTGGGGCCACGGGGAGCTGTTTTTT	CASSGSRDRWGHGELFF
.	TRBV6-5	.	TRBJ2-7	TGTGCCAGCAGTTACTTACAGGGTACCTACGAGCAGTACTTC	CASSYLQGTYEQYF
TRBD1	TRBV13	once	TRBJ1-4	TGTGCCAGCAGCCGGGACAGGGATTCGTTGGCTAATGAAAAACTGTTTTTT	CASSRDRDSLANEKLFF
TRBD2	TRBV27	.	TRBJ2-1	TGTGCCAGCATGGAGCGGGAGGGCCTAGGCGAGCAGTTCTTC	CASMEREGLGEQFF
.	TRBV18	.	TRBJ2-7	TGTGCCAGCTCACCAGTAGAGGGGGTACCTGCCTACGAGCAGTACTTC	CASSPVEGVPAYEQYF
TRBD1	TRBV7-9	.	TRBJ2-7	TGTGCCAGCAGCCCAGCCGGGACAGGGTACGAGCAGTACTTC	CASSPAGTGYEQYF
.	TRBV30	.	TRBJ1-1	TGTGCCTGGAGCCGGGAGAGCTCGAGCACTGAAGCTTTCTTT	CAWSRESSSTEAFF
.	TRBV2	.	TRBJ2-7	TGTGCCAGCATCCACTCTCGCGACGAGCAGTACTTC	CASIHSRDEQYF
TRBD2	TRBV13	.	TRBJ2-7	TGTGCCAGCAGCTTAGGGACAGCGGGGGAGCAGTACTTC	CASSLGTAGEQYF